This entry features one TCR beta chain sequence. What it binds is unknown. The CDR3 is 16 residues long. Germline trimming cut 5 bases from V and 6 bases from J; bases unmatched to any gene: 14. Germline values: CDR1 PRHDT, CDR2 FYEKMQ (reference sequence). This sample is part of a study of CD4 T cells in relation to SARS-CoV-2 and coronaviruses. Unexposed donor CD4+ T cells date from about 2011-2018, before the COVID-19 pandemic. Cryopreserved PBMCs were CD4-enriched, then split into naive and memory cells. Data came from immunoSEQ multiplex PCR; TCRdb stores just in-frame clones and leaves some out. The sample includes more than 55,000 clones, approximately 90% of them seen just once. Findings and limits, study-wide: Around 60% of donors had memory CD4+ clonotypes crossrecognizing SARS-CoV-2 and common cold coronavirus spike. Culture-expanded clones reflect memory recall rather than primary priming during culture. Samples before the pandemic and after infection were not matched within any donor.

The chain links TRBV13 to TRBJ2-7; TRBD2 matches at 9 bases. The sequencing sample was made of memory CD4+ T cells from PBMCs. The TCR sequence derives from a human donor in good health. CDR3 sequence: CASSHTIAGDYPEQYF. DNA of the CDR3: TGTGCCAGCAGCCATACGATAGCGGGAGATTATCCCGAGCAGTACTTC. The full variable domain, with the rest looked up from reference TRBV13 and TRBJ2-7, is AAGVIQSPRHLIKEKRETATLKCYPIPRHDTVYWYQQGPGQDPQFLISFYEKMQSDKGSIPDRFSAQQFSDYHSELNMSSLELGDSALYFCASSHTIAGDYPEQYFGPGTRLTVT.